The 24 T cell receptor beta chains given below trace back to one sample, sequenced in a study of early T cells in non-severe SARS-CoV-2 infection. Using its own MiXCR run on the 5' RACE reads, TCRdb lists one record per CDR3 protein. The data show approximately 15,000 distinct CDR3 sequences, more than 5.5% seen once. The material sequenced was whole blood, taken at baseline. These receptors originate from an adult who was a healthcare worker with PCR-confirmed SARS-CoV-2 infection or an uninfected control (not recorded which).

This clonotype was observed at least ten times. The rearrangement links TRBV18 to TRBJ1-4; weak D call: TRBD1 (6 bases). V dropped 6 bases and J dropped 4 bases, with 15 bases sitting between them. CDR3 length equals 15 residues. In germline, CDR1 is KGHSH, CDR2 LQKENI. This CDR3 is CASSPGRTDNEKLFF. The CDR3 DNA follows: TGTGCCAGCTCCCCGGGGAGGACAGATAATGAAAAACTGTTTTTT.

This clonotype has ten or more counts. CDR3 sequence reads: CSARQQGLVNSPLHF. The CDR3, as DNA: TGCAGTGCTAGACAACAGGGCCTCGTTAATTCACCCCTCCACTTT. This sequence joins TRBV20-1 and TRBJ1-6, with D tentatively TRBD1 (6 bases). With 2 bases removed from V and 6 bases from J, the gap between germline ends came to 14 bases. Germline lookup yields CDR1 DFQATT and CDR2 SNEGSKA (reference sequence). The CDR3 has 15 amino acids.

The V and J genes are TRBV5-1 and TRBJ1-1; D is ambiguous. CDR3 length equals 14 residues. V lost 0 bases, J lost 1 base, and 7 bases lay in between. Germline V lookup: CDR1 SGHRS, CDR2 YFSETQ. In DNA, the CDR3 is TGCGCCAGCAGCTTGGTCCCGGGGAACACTGAAGCTTTCTTT. Encoded protein: CASSLVPGNTEAFF.

This clonotype was seen many times. V usage is TRBV6-5 and J usage is TRBJ1-1; D unclear. The ends were cut back, 0 bases at V and 0 bases at J, with 11 bases in the middle. This CDR3 has 16 amino acids. Germline assignment: CDR1 MNHEY and CDR2 SVGAGI. The CDR3 loop is CASSYSLGAMNTEAFF. The CDR3, as DNA: TGTGCCAGCAGTTACTCTCTGGGTGCAATGAACACTGAAGCTTTCTTT.

This clonotype was recorded at least ten times. V gene TRBV18 combines with J gene TRBJ2-5; no clear D gene. The CDR3 sequence is 15 residues long. Looked up from germline, CDR1 is KGHSH and CDR2 is LQKENI. With 3 bases removed from V and 2 bases from J, the gap between germline ends came to 13 bases. The CDR3 bases are TGTGCCAGCTCACCGAACCTCTTGGTTCAAGAGACCCAGTACTTC. The encoded protein is CASSPNLLVQETQYF.

In this sample, this clonotype turned up many times. The V and J genes are TRBV7-9 and TRBJ1-4; no definite D call. Germline V CDR1 and CDR2: SEHNR, FQNEAQ (reference sequence). This CDR3 has 13 amino acids. V was trimmed by 1 base and J by 14 bases, leaving 14 bases between them. CDR3 region: CASSLEGRAGLFF. For the CDR3, the DNA is TGTGCCAGCAGCTTAGAGGGCCGAGCAGGTCTGTTTTTT.

This clonotype was recorded at least ten times. This chain joins TRBV7-2 and TRBJ2-1; 10 bases match TRBD2. Germline-derived CDR1 and CDR2 are SGHTA and FQGNSA. The V gene end was trimmed by 5 bases and the J gene end by 10 bases; junction bases not matched to a gene: 2. CDR3 length: 12 amino acids. The CDR3 DNA sequence: TGTGCCAGCAGCAGCGGGGGGGCAGAGCAGTTCTTC. It yields the protein CASSSGGAEQFF.

This clonotype was observed at least ten times. The chain links TRBV10-2 to TRBJ2-7; 7 bases are shared with TRBD1. The junction had 11 bases not matched to a gene; V was cut back by 6 bases and J by 3 bases. CDR3 length: 15 residues. Germline lookup yields CDR1 WSHSY and CDR2 SAAADI. The CDR3 coding sequence is TGCGCCAGCAGATCCCCTCGACAGGGAAACTACGAGCAGTACTTC. Its protein is CASRSPRQGNYEQYF.

This clonotype was detected many times. This sequence joins TRBV19 and TRBJ2-5; 8 nucleotides match TRBD1. Germline assignment: CDR1 LNHDA and CDR2 SQIVND (reference sequence). After removal of 5 bases from V and 4 bases from J, the junction contained 15 bases not matched to a gene. The CDR3 has 17 residues. The CDR3 DNA reads as TGTGCCAGTAGTTCCGGGACAGGCAAAGCCTCGGGAGAGACCCAGTACTTC. It specifies CASSSGTGKASGETQYF.

This clonotype was recorded many times. The gene calls are TRBV13 and TRBJ2-7, with 9 bases lining up with TRBD2. Trimming removed 5 bases from V and 1 base from J; junction bases left unmatched: 12. Germline V gives CDR1 PRHDT, CDR2 FYEKMQ (reference sequence). The CDR3 is 17 amino acids. The CDR3 reads CASSPRGGVSKSYEQYF. As DNA, the CDR3 is TGTGCCAGCAGCCCCCGCGGGGGGGTTAGTAAGTCCTACGAGCAGTACTTC.

This clonotype qualifies as medium-sized. The gene calls are TRBV6-4 and TRBJ2-3; possibly TRBD1 or TRBD2 for D (5 bases each). V shed 3 bases and J shed 1 base, with 8 bases lying between them. This CDR3 is built from 14 residues. In germline, CDR1 is MRHNA, CDR2 SNTAGT. The CDR3 region has the DNA TGTGCCAGCAGTGAAATGGGGGGCACAGATACGCAGTATTTT. Amino acids: CASSEMGGTDTQYF.

This clonotype has a count of ten or more. This sequence joins TRBV9 and TRBJ1-3; D ambiguous. V was clipped by 0 bases and J by 0 bases, with 10 bases between them. This CDR3 is built from 16 residues. Germline CDR1 SGDLS, CDR2 YYNGEE. The CDR3 bases are TGTGCCAGCAGCGTAGGGTTTACAGTCTCTGGAAACACCATATATTTT. Protein sequence: CASSVGFTVSGNTIYF. Variable domain in full (rest from reference TRBV9 and TRBJ1-3): DSGVTQTPKHLITATGQRVTLRCSPRSGDLSVYWYQQSLDQGLQFLIQYYNGEERAKGNILERFSAQQFPDLHSELNLSSLELGDSALYFCASSVGFTVSGNTIYFGEGSWLTVV.

The chain employs TRBV5-1 and TRBJ2-3; a weak D match, TRBD2 (6 bases). Between the trimmed V and J ends, which lost 0 bases and 2 bases, there was a span of 13 bases. This CDR3 contains 16 residues. CDR1 and CDR2 (germline): SGHRS, YFSETQ. For the CDR3, the DNA is TGCGCCAGCAGCTTGGGATACGGCGGGACCACAGATACGCAGTATTTT. This gives the protein CASSLGYGGTTDTQYF.

This clonotype was counted many times. The chain recombines TRBV30 with TRBJ2-2; 9 bases are shared with TRBD2. The CDR3 is made up of 16 amino acids. Trimming removed 2 bases from V and 4 bases from J; junction bases left unmatched: 8. The germline V gene encodes CDR1 GTSNPN and CDR2 SVGIG (reference sequence). In nucleotides, the CDR3 is TGTGCCTGGAGTCCCCCCCGACTAGCGGTCACCGGGGAGCTGTTTTTT. Translation: CAWSPPRLAVTGELFF.

This clonotype came up many times. The rearrangement links TRBV12-3 or TRBV12-4 to TRBJ2-1; 8 positions agree with TRBD2. Trimming cost V 3 bases and J 14 bases; bases outside gene matches: 9. This CDR3 is 13 amino acids long. DNA of the CDR3: TGTGCCAGCAGTTTGGACTGGACTAGCCCAGAGTTCTTC. This sequence encodes CASSLDWTSPEFF.

This clonotype was seen ten or more times. The V and J genes are TRBV12-3 or TRBV12-4 and TRBJ1-2; TRBD1 might be the D (6 bases). CDR3 length equals 17 residues. V was shortened by 9 bases and J by 1 base, with 24 bases between the two germline ends. The CDR3 DNA follows: TGTGCCAGTACCGCCGGCCGGGGGGGCCCAGATAACTATGGCTACACCTTC. Amino acid sequence: CASTAGRGGPDNYGYTF.

The chain joins TRBV12-3 or TRBV12-4 to TRBJ2-6; no definite D call. Trimming pared 3 bases from V and 0 bases from J, leaving 6 bases between. CDR3 length equals 15 residues. CDR3 in amino acids: CASSFQISGANVLTF. For the CDR3, the DNA is TGTGCCAGCAGTTTCCAGATCTCTGGGGCCAACGTCCTGACTTTC.

This clonotype occurred a few times. The V gene is TRBV3-1, the J gene TRBJ1-1, with D unclear. V was cut by 7 bases and J by 7 bases, with 16 bases left in between. This CDR3 comprises 13 residues. Looked up from germline, CDR1 is LGHDT and CDR2 is YNNKEL (reference sequence). This CDR3 is CASNPKGSGEAFF. The DNA of the CDR3 is TGTGCCAGCAACCCAAAGGGTAGCGGTGAAGCTTTCTTT.

A note on this clonotype: This may come from a read error, since a much larger clone is one base off. V and J are TRBV29-1 and TRBJ2-5; TRBD1 is a possible D gene (5 bases). Germline V CDR1 and CDR2: SQVTM, ANQGSEA. There are 12 residues in the CDR3. The CDR3 sequence: CSVEVSQDIPNF. In DNA form, the CDR3 reads TGCAGCGTTGAAGTATCGCAGGACATCCCAAACTTC.

This clonotype appeared many times. The gene calls are TRBV7-6 and TRBJ2-3; 10 bases match TRBD2. Germline values: CDR1 SGHVS, CDR2 FNYEAQ. This CDR3 comprises 16 residues. The J segment lost 4 bases and the V segment lost 3 bases, leaving 7 bases of the junction unmatched. CDR3 nucleotides: TGTGCCAGCAGCTTCCCCCTAGCGGGGGTGGCAGATACGCAGTATTTT. Translation: CASSFPLAGVADTQYF.

This clonotype appeared many times. J is TRBJ2-5 and V is TRBV18; D remains ambiguous. The CDR3 totals 15 residues. Per the germline V gene, CDR1 is KGHSH and CDR2 is LQKENI. V gave up 2 bases and J gave up 5 bases, with 15 bases separating them. CDR3 sequence (DNA): TGTGCCAGCTCACCATTATCCGGGTTCGGCGAGACCCAGTACTTC. This encodes CASSPLSGFGETQYF. Filled out from reference TRBV18 and TRBJ2-5, the complete variable domain reads NAGVMQNPRHLVRRRGQEARLRCSPMKGHSHVYWYRQLPEEGLKFMVYLQKENIIDESGMPKERFSAEFPKEGPSILRIQQVVRGDSAAYFCASSPLSGFGETQYFGPGTRLLVL.

This clonotype was picked up a small number of times. V usage is TRBV12-3 or TRBV12-4 and J usage is TRBJ1-1; D ambiguous. The CDR3 has 12 amino acids. Trimming took 5 bases from V and 4 from J, leaving 8 bases between them. The CDR3 sequence is CASSKLGTEAFF. The CDR3, as DNA: TGTGCCAGCAGTAAATTAGGCACTGAAGCTTTCTTT.

This clonotype was counted many times. This chain uses TRBV2 with TRBJ2-5, with 8 bases identical to TRBD1. CDR1 is SNHLY and CDR2 is FYNNEI in the germline V gene. CDR3 size: 13 residues. Trimming at V came to 6 bases and at J to 4 bases, leaving 4 bases not matched to a gene. The CDR3 sequence: CASRRTGLETQYF. CDR3 bases: TGTGCCAGCAGGAGGACAGGGTTAGAGACCCAGTACTTC.

This clonotype was recorded at least ten times. CDR3 sequence reads: CASAKAKGRLAGGRGKEETQYF. CDR3 nucleotides: TGCGCCAGCGCAAAAGCCAAGGGTCGGCTAGCGGGGGGGCGCGGTAAAGAAGAGACCCAGTACTTC. The chain links TRBV4-1 to TRBJ2-5; TRBD2 matches at 12 bases. J gave up 3 bases and V 8 bases, and 28 bases lay outside the gene matches. CDR1 MGHRA and CDR2 YSYEKL come from the germline V gene. This CDR3 has 22 residues.